These T cell receptor beta chains were read from a single sample in a study of blood T cell repertoires in COVID-19. The protocol was immunoSEQ multiplex PCR, while the TCRdb copy is restricted to in-frame clones and leaves out a portion. The sample records around 83,000 clones, around 88% being singletons. Material for sequencing was peripheral blood. The source is a man aged 65 to 79 with active or convalescent COVID-19. CDR3s include the opening cysteine and the closing phenylalanine or tryptophan. A D gene is named only where the DNA matches it firmly. For some rows the clone size is stated as once, few or many, or as a class when expanded; others skip it.

j_call d_call clone_size v_call cdr3_nt cdr3_aa
TRBJ1-1 - - TRBV28 TGTGCCAGCAGTTTAGGGGGGGCAGTATGGACTGAAGCTTTCTTT CASSLGGAVWTEAFF
TRBJ1-5 - - TRBV2 TGTGCCAGCAGTGATCAAACCGCCGCACTTGGTCAGCCCCAGCATTTT CASSDQTAALGQPQHF
TRBJ2-1 TRBD1 - TRBV30 TGTGCCTGGTCGACAGGGAAGGAGCAGTTCTTC CAWSTGKEQFF
TRBJ1-2 - - TRBV5-1 TGCGCCAGCAGCTTGGGCCAGACAAGTAACTATGGCTACACCTTC CASSLGQTSNYGYTF
TRBJ1-1 - - TRBV29-1 TGCAGCGTTACTTTTAGGAGGAGCCATAACACTGAAGCTTTCTTT CSVTFRRSHNTEAFF
TRBJ1-1 - - TRBV10-3 TGTGCCATCACCAAACAGGAGAACACTGAAGCTTTCTTT CAITKQENTEAFF
TRBJ1-1 TRBD1 - TRBV3-1/TRBV3-2 TGTGCCAGCTGTACTGGGACAGCTGGTGAAGCTTTCTTT CASCTGTAGEAFF
TRBJ2-6 - - TRBV28 TGTGCCAGCAGTTCACAGGGTCCCGGGGCCAACGTCCTGACTTTC CASSSQGPGANVLTF
TRBJ1-3 - once TRBV28 TGTGCCAGCAGCCAAGGACAATACTCTGGAAACACCATATATTTT CASSQGQYSGNTIYF
TRBJ2-7 TRBD1 - TRBV6-6 TGTGCCAGCACCAAAACCGGGACAGGGGGCGCCGAGCAGTACTTC CASTKTGTGGAEQYF
TRBJ1-1 TRBD1 once TRBV3-1/TRBV3-2 TGTGCCAGCAGCCAGGCGGACAGGTTGAACACTGAAGCTTTCTTT CASSQADRLNTEAFF
TRBJ1-3 - - TRBV30 TGTGCCTGGCAGTACGGCGGGAATAGAAGGAACACCATATATTTT CAWQYGGNRRNTIYF
TRBJ2-1 TRBD1 - TRBV2 TGTGCCAGCAGTTCGGACAGGGGTCGGCTCAATGAGCAGTTCTTC CASSSDRGRLNEQFF
TRBJ1-1 - - TRBV28 TGTGCCAGCAGGGGGCCGCTTTGGACTGAAGCTTTCTTT CASRGPLWTEAFF
TRBJ2-2 TRBD1 - TRBV19 TGTGCCAGTAGTACGACAGGGGGGACCGGGGAGCTGTTTTTT CASSTTGGTGELFF
TRBJ2-1 TRBD1 - TRBV18 TGTGCCAGCTCGCGCCCGGGACAGGGTCAATTCTACAATGAGCAGTTCTTC CASSRPGQGQFYNEQFF
TRBJ1-2 TRBD1 - TRBV15 TGTGCCACCAGCAGGTTGGGACAGGGAACTTCTGGCTACACCTTC CATSRLGQGTSGYTF
TRBJ2-7 - - TRBV28 TGTGCCAGCAGAAATGGGGTTGCGGGCGAGCAGTACTTC CASRNGVAGEQYF
TRBJ2-1 - - TRBV14 TGTGCCAGCAGCCAAGCCAGCGGGACACTCTACAATGAGCAGTTCTTC CASSQASGTLYNEQFF
TRBJ1-2 - - TRBV20-1 TGCAGTGTTTCCTCTAACTATGGCTACACCTTC CSVSSNYGYTF
TRBJ2-1 TRBD1 - TRBV7-6 TGTGCCAGCAGCTTAGAGAGGTACAGGGGGCGAAGCAATGAGCAGTTCTTC CASSLERYRGRSNEQFF
TRBJ2-5 TRBD2 - TRBV18 TGTGCCAGCTCACCACGCGGGGGACCCCAAGAGACCCAGTACTTC CASSPRGGPQETQYF
TRBJ1-2 - - TRBV28 TGTGCCAGCAGTACTGGGTCGGACTCCTATGGCTACACCTTC CASSTGSDSYGYTF
TRBJ1-2 TRBD1 - TRBV7-2 TGTGCCAGCAGCTCAGGGGGCGCGGCCTATGGCTACACCTTC CASSSGGAAYGYTF